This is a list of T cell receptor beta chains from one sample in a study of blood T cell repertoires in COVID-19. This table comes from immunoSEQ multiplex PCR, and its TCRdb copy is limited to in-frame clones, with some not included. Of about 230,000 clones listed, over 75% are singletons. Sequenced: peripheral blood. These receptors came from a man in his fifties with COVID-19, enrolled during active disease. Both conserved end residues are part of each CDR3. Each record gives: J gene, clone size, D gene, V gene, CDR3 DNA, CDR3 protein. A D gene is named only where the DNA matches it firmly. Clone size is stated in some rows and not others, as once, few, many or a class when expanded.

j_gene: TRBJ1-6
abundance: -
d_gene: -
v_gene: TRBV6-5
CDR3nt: TGTGCCAGCAGGTTTAGTAATTCACCCCTCCACTTT
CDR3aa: CASRFSNSPLHF

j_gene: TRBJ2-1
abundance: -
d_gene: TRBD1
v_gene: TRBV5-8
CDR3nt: TGTGCCAGCAGCCCATTGACCGGGACAGATCACTACAATGAGCAGTTCTTC
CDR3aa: CASSPLTGTDHYNEQFF

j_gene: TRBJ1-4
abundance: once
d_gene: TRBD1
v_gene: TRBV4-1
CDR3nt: TGCGCCAGCAAGTTAGACAGGGCCTCTGAAAAACTGTTTTTT
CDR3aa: CASKLDRASEKLFF

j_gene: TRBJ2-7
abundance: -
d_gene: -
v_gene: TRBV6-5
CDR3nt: TGTGCCAGCAGTTACCCCACGGAGGGAGGCTACGAGCAGTACTTC
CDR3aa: CASSYPTEGGYEQYF

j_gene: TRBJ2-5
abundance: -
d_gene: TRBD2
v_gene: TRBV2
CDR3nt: TGTGCCAGCAGTGAACGACTAGCGTTGGAGACCCAGTACTTC
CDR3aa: CASSERLALETQYF

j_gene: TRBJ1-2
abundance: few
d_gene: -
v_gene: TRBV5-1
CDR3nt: TGCGCCAGCAGCTTGGTAGGGGATGGCTACACCTTC
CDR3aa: CASSLVGDGYTF

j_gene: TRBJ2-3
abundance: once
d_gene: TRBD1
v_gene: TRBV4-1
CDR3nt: TGCGCCAGCAGCCAAGAAGCAGGGGGCGGCACAGATACGCAGTATTTT
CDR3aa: CASSQEAGGGTDTQYF

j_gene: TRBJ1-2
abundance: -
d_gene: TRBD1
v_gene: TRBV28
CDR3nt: TGTGCCAGCAGCTCGGGACAGGCGACCTATGGCTACACCTTC
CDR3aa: CASSSGQATYGYTF

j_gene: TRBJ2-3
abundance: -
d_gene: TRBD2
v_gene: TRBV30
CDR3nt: TGTGCCTGGAGTGGACGGAGGCGGGGGGGCACAGATACGCAGTATTTT
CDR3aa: CAWSGRRRGGTDTQYF

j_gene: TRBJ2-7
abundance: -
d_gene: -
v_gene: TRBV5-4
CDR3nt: TGTGCCAGCAGCTTGGAGGGGGGGAGACATTCCTACGAGCAGTACTTC
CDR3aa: CASSLEGGRHSYEQYF

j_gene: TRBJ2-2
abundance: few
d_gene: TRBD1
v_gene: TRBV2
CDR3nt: TGTGCCAGCAGTGACAGGGGGCTGACCGGGGAGCTGTTTTTT
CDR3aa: CASSDRGLTGELFF

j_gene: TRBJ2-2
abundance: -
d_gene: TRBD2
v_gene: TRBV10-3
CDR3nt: TGTGCCGGCAAGAGCGGGGGGCCGAACACCGGGGAGCTGTTTTTT
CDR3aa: CAGKSGGPNTGELFF

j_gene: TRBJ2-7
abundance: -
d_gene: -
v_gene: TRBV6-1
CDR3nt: TGTGCCAGCAGTGGCGCCGACGGGACAAGTCCTGGGGAGCAGTACTTC
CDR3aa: CASSGADGTSPGEQYF

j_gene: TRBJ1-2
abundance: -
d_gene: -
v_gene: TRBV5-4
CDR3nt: TGTGCCAGCGCCTTCGGGAACTATGGCTACACCTTC
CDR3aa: CASAFGNYGYTF

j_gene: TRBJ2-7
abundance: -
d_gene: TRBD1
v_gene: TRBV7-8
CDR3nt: TGTGCCAGCAGCTCCGGACAGGTATCCTACGAGCAGTACTTC
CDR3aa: CASSSGQVSYEQYF

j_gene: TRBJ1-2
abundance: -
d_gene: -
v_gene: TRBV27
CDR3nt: TGTGCCAGCAGGTCCAGGGGTTTGGGCTATGGCTACACCTTC
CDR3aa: CASRSRGLGYGYTF

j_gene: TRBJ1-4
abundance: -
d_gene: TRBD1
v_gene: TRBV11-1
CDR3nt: TGTGCCAGCAGCCCGAGGACAGGAGGGAATGAAAAACTGTTTTTT
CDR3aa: CASSPRTGGNEKLFF